This TCR beta chain was sequenced during a study of neoadjuvant anti-PD-1 for oral cavity cancer. The V and J ends lost 3 bases and 6 bases respectively, with 18 bases between them. The length of the CDR3 is 15 residues. Germline V gene data show CDR1 as SGHRS and CDR2 as YFSETQ. This clone has only one observation. As yet, its antigen is unknown. Assay used: immunoSEQ multiplex PCR; TCRdb lists only in-frame clones, some missing. In the table there are roughly 14,000 clones, 66% of which are singletons. Study-level points and caveats: Pretreatment Treg/Th17 ratio correlated inversely with post-treatment tumor clonality.

Patients had newly diagnosed, untreated stage II-IVA oral cavity squamous cell carcinoma. Cohort: HPV-negative, locally advanced oral cavity squamous cell carcinoma patients. Analysis of PBMCs was direct, with no culture step. V and J are TRBV5-1 and TRBJ1-1; D is possibly TRBD1 (5 bases). The sequence was collected from a person between 40 and 80 years old with oral cavity squamous cell carcinoma. The sample was PBMCs, taken before nivolumab (anti-PD-1) treatment. The CDR3 here is CASSSYLGGTSEAFF. The CDR3 DNA reads TGCGCCAGCAGCTCGTACCTCGGGGGTACGTCTGAAGCTTTCTTT.